This T cell receptor (beta chain) was documented in a study of blood T cell repertoires in COVID-19. V shed 6 bases and J shed 6 bases, with 7 bases lying between them. The CDR3 runs to 11 residues. Germline V gene sequence: CDR1 MDHEN, CDR2 SYDVKM. Profiled with immunoSEQ multiplex PCR; TCRdb holds only in-frame clones, not every one. The data contain fewer than 450,000 clones, approximately 91% of them singletons. Material for sequencing was peripheral blood. The source of this sequence is a woman in her 70s with COVID-19, enrolled during active disease. The rearrangement joins TRBV28 to TRBJ2-3; no clear D. Written as DNA, the CDR3 is TGTGCCAGCAGCCCCCTGGATACGCAGTATTTT. Amino acids: CASSPLDTQYF.